This T cell receptor beta chain was obtained from a study of cytomegalovirus exposure and HLA in healthy donors. Trimming took 1 base from V and 2 from J, leaving 8 bases between them. CDR1 and CDR2 (germline): SGHVS, FNYEAQ. The CDR3 runs to 14 residues. Study-wide points: Rates of TCR association differed by HLA locus in a later analysis, with DRB1 highest and HLA-C lowest.

About this clone itself: Antigen: not known.

With 60 Vbeta and 13 Jbeta primers, the PCR was carried out. The table came from immunoSEQ multiplex PCR; TCRdb's copy has only in-frame clones and leaves some out. This sample has about 180,000 clones, with over 70% found just once. Source material: PBMCs. The clonotype was recovered from a woman aged 60-70 years in good health and CMV-seropositive. The chain joins TRBV7-6 to TRBJ1-1, with no clear D. CDR3: CASSLGRYNTEAFF. CDR3 DNA sequence: TGTGCCAGCAGCTTAGGCAGGTACAACACTGAAGCTTTCTTT.